The rows below give T cell receptor beta chains drawn from one sample of a study of T cell responses to AZD1222 COVID-19 vaccine. Here immunoSEQ multiplex PCR was the method, and the copy in TCRdb shows in-frame clones only, minus some. The data contain about 270,000 clones, 90% to 95% of them singletons. The sample here was peripheral blood, taken 28 days after the second AZD1222 dose. These receptors were taken from an adult who received the AZD1222 COVID-19 vaccine. The CDR3 runs from the conserved cysteine through the conserved F or W. Each record gives: V gene, J gene, CDR3 length, CDR3 protein.

v_gene: TRBV5-1; j_gene: TRBJ2-7; len: 16; CDR3aa: CASSLTPDRGSYEQYF
v_gene: TRBV29-1; j_gene: TRBJ1-2; len: 12; CDR3aa: CSAASSFDGYTF
v_gene: TRBV27; j_gene: TRBJ1-2; len: 13; CDR3aa: CASWTRDRDGYTF
v_gene: TRBV2; j_gene: TRBJ1-5; len: 14; CDR3aa: CASSQQGTNQPQHF
v_gene: TRBV10-3; j_gene: TRBJ1-5; len: 15; CDR3aa: CATTQGLGSNQPQHF
v_gene: TRBV30; j_gene: TRBJ2-7; len: 14; CDR3aa: CAWTLGGHPYEQYF
v_gene: TRBV2; j_gene: TRBJ1-1; len: 16; CDR3aa: CASSPRQGASGTEAFF
v_gene: TRBV2; j_gene: TRBJ2-5; len: 14; CDR3aa: CASRLQGGGETQYF
v_gene: TRBV19; j_gene: TRBJ1-5; len: 17; CDR3aa: CASSLRGIGVHDQPQHF
v_gene: TRBV7-9; j_gene: TRBJ2-1; len: 17; CDR3aa: CASSLKGVSGGWYEQFF
v_gene: TRBV7-2; j_gene: TRBJ1-2; len: 16; CDR3aa: CASSNRDRAFNYGYTF
v_gene: TRBV6-2/TRBV6-3; j_gene: TRBJ2-2; len: 13; CDR3aa: CASSYLDTGELFF
v_gene: TRBV20-1; j_gene: TRBJ1-5; len: 15; CDR3aa: CSASDRILPNQPQHF
v_gene: TRBV21-1; j_gene: TRBJ1-2; len: 13; CDR3aa: CGNQFRAGYGYTF
v_gene: TRBV6-6; j_gene: TRBJ1-2; len: 14; CDR3aa: CASRPQGPYYGYTF
v_gene: TRBV25-1; j_gene: TRBJ2-7; len: 15; CDR3aa: CASSDPDRVPYEQYF
v_gene: TRBV4-3; j_gene: TRBJ2-2; len: 16; CDR3aa: CASSQDWNMNTGELFF
v_gene: TRBV7-8; j_gene: TRBJ2-3; len: 13; CDR3aa: CASSFSLTDTQYF
v_gene: TRBV28; j_gene: TRBJ1-2; len: 15; CDR3aa: CASRKQAVANYGYTF
v_gene: TRBV3-1/TRBV3-2; j_gene: TRBJ1-3; len: 15; CDR3aa: CASSQAPQGGNTIYF
v_gene: TRBV5-1; j_gene: TRBJ1-5; len: 13; CDR3aa: CASSFEGLEPQHF
v_gene: TRBV6-1; j_gene: TRBJ2-1; len: 16; CDR3aa: CASSDVRTSGNNEQFF
v_gene: TRBV19; j_gene: TRBJ2-3; len: 15; CDR3aa: CASSNRPSTADTQYF
v_gene: TRBV19; j_gene: TRBJ1-5; len: 16; CDR3aa: CASSINNPRSNQPQHF
v_gene: TRBV19; j_gene: TRBJ2-7; len: 15; CDR3aa: CASSIGPGQPGEQYF
v_gene: TRBV7-6; j_gene: TRBJ2-1; len: 15; CDR3aa: CASSLGGISYNEQFF
v_gene: TRBV6-5; j_gene: TRBJ1-1; len: 14; CDR3aa: CASSRTGPNTEAFF
v_gene: TRBV19; j_gene: TRBJ2-3; len: 17; CDR3aa: CASSNPGPALGTDTQYF
v_gene: TRBV5-1; j_gene: TRBJ2-7; len: 14; CDR3aa: CASSPWTRSDEQYF
v_gene: TRBV19; j_gene: TRBJ2-1; len: 12; CDR3aa: CASSIARGQEFF
v_gene: TRBV18; j_gene: TRBJ2-7; len: 12; CDR3aa: CASSPNVYEQYF
v_gene: TRBV6-2/TRBV6-3; j_gene: TRBJ2-1; len: 13; CDR3aa: CASSYVGGNEQFF
v_gene: TRBV12-3/TRBV12-4; j_gene: TRBJ2-2; len: 13; CDR3aa: CASSPFKTGELFF
v_gene: TRBV2; j_gene: TRBJ2-1; len: 14; CDR3aa: CASKGTGNYNEQFF
v_gene: TRBV28; j_gene: TRBJ1-3; len: 16; CDR3aa: CASSLRLSSSGNTIYF
v_gene: TRBV19; j_gene: TRBJ1-2; len: 14; CDR3aa: CASNPGTGGYGYTF